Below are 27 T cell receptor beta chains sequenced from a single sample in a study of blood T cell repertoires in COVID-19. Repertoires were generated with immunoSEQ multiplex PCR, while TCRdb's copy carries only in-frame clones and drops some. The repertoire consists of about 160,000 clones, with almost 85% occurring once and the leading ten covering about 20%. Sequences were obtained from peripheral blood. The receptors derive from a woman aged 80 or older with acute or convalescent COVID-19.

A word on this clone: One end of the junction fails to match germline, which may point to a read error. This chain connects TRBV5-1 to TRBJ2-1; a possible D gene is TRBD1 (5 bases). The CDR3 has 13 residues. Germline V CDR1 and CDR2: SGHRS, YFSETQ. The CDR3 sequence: CASNLGLQNEQFF. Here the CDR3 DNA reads TGCGCCAGCAACTTGGGGCTTCAAAATGAGCAGTTCTTC.

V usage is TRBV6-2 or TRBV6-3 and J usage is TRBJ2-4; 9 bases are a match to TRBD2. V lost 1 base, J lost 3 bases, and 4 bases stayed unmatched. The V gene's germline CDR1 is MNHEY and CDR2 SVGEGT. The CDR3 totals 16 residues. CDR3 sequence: CASSYLASGDKNIQYF. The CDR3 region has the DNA TGTGCCAGCAGTTACTTGGCTAGCGGGGACAAAAACATTCAGTACTTC.

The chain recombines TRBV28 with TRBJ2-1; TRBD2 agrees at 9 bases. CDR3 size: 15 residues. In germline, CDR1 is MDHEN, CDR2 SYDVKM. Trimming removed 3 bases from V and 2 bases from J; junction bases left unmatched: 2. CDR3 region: CASSFGGRAYNEQFF. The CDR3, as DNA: TGTGCCAGCAGTTTTGGCGGGAGGGCCTACAATGAGCAGTTCTTC. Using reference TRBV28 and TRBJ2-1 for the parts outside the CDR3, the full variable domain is DVKVTQSSRYLVKRTGEKVFLECVQDMDHENMFWYRQDPGLGLRLIYFSYDVKMKEKGDIPEGYSVSREKKERFSLILESASTNQTSMYLCASSFGGRAYNEQFFGPGTRLTVL.

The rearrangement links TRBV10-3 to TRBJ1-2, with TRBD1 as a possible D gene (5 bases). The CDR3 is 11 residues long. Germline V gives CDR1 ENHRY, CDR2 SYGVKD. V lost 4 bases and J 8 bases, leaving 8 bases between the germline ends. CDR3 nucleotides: TGTGCCATCAGTGGACAGTACGGCTACACCTTC. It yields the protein CAISGQYGYTF.

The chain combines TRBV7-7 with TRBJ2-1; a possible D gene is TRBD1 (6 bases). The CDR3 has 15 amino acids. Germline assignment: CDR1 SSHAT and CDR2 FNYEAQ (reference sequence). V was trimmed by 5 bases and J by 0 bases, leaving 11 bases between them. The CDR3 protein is CASSRDTSSYNEQFF. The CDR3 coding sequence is TGTGCCAGCAGCCGGGACACAAGCTCCTACAATGAGCAGTTCTTC.

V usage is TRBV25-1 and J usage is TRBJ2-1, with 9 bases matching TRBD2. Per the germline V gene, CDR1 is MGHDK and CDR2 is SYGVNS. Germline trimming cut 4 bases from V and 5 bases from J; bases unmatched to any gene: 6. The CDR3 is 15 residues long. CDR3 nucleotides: TGTGCCAGCAGTGGTCGACTAGCGGCTGACAATGAGCAGTTCTTC. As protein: CASSGRLAADNEQFF.

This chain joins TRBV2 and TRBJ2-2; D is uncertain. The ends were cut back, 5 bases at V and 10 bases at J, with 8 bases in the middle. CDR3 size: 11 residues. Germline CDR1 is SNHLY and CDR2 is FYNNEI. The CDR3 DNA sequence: TGTGCCAGCAGTCCCTACGAGGAGCTGTTTTTT. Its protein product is CASSPYEELFF.

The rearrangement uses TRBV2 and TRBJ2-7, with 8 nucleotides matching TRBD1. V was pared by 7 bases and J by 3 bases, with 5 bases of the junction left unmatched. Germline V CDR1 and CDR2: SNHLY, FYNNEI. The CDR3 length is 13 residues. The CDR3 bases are TGTGCCAGCATACGGACAGGGATCTACGAGCAGTACTTC. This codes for CASIRTGIYEQYF. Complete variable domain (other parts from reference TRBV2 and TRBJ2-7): EPEVTQTPSHQVTQMGQEVILRCVPISNHLYFYWYRQILGQKVEFLVSFYNNEISEKSEIFDDQFSVERPDGSNFTLKIRSTKLEDSAMYFCASIRTGIYEQYFGPGTRLTVT.

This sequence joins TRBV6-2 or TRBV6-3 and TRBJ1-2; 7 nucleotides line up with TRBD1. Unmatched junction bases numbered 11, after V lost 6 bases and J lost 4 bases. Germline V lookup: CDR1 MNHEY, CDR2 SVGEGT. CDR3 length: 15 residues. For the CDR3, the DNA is TGTGCCAGCAGCCCCGGGACAGATGAGGGCTATGGCTACACCTTC. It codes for CASSPGTDEGYGYTF.

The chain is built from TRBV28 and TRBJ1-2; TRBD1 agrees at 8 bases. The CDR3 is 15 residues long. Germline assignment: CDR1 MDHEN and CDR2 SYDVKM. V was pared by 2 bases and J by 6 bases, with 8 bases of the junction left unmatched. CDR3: CASSLLRQGRDGYTF. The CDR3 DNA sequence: TGTGCCAGCAGTTTACTTCGACAGGGGAGGGATGGCTACACCTTC.

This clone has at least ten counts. The CDR3 here is CASSRYRNMNTEAFF. In DNA form, the CDR3 reads TGCGCCAGCAGCCGTTACAGGAACATGAACACTGAAGCTTTCTTT. This sequence joins TRBV5-1 and TRBJ1-1; possibly TRBD1 for D (5 bases). The CDR3 has 15 amino acids. V was clipped by 4 bases and J by 0 bases, with 13 bases between them. From germline, CDR1 is SGHRS and CDR2 YFSETQ.

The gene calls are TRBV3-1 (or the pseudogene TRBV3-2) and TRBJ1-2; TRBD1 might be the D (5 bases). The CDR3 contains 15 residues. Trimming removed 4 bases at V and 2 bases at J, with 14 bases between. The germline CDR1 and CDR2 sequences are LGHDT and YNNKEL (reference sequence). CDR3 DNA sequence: TGTGCCAGCAGCCCCCAAGCGGGACGGAACTATGGCTACACCTTC. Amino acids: CASSPQAGRNYGYTF.

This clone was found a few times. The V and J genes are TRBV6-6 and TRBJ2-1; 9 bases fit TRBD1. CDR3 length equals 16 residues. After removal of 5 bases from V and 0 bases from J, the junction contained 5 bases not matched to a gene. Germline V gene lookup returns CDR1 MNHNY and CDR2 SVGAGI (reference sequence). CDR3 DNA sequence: TGTGCCAGCAGTCCCGGACAGGGGAGCTCCTACAATGAGCAGTTCTTC. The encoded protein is CASSPGQGSSYNEQFF.

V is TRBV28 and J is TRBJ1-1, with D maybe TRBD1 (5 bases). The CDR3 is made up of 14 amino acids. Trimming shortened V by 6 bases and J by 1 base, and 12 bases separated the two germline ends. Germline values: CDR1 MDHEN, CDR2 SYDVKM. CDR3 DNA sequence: TGTGCCAGCAGACCGACAGACAAGAACACTGAAGCTTTCTTT. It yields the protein CASRPTDKNTEAFF.

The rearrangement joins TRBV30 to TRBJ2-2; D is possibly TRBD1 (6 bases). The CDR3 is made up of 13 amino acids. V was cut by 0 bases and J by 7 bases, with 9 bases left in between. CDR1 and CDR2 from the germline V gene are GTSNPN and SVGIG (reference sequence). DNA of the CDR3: TGTGCCTGGAGTGTAAGGGGGATCGGGGAGCTGTTTTTT. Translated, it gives CAWSVRGIGELFF. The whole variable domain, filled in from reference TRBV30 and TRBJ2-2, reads SQTIHQWPATLVQPVGSPLSLECTVEGTSNPNLYWYRQAAGRGLQLLFYSVGIGQISSEVPQNLSASRPQDRQFILSSKKLLLSDSGFYLCAWSVRGIGELFFGEGSRLTVL.

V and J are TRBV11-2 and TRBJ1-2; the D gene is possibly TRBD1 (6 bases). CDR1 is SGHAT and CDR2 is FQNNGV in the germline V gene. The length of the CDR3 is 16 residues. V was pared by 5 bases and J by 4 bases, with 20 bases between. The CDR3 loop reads CASSPQQGRPTYGYTF. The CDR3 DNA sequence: TGTGCCAGCAGCCCCCAACAGGGTAGGCCCACCTATGGCTACACCTTC.

The CDR3 region is CASSPQTGYNEQFF. In nucleotides, the CDR3 is TGTGCCAGTAGTCCGCAGACTGGATACAATGAGCAGTTCTTC. The chain joins TRBV19 to TRBJ2-1; D is undetermined. CDR3 length: 14 residues. Between the trimmed V and J ends, which lost 5 bases and 4 bases, there was a span of 12 bases. The V gene's germline CDR1 is LNHDA and CDR2 SQIVND (reference sequence).

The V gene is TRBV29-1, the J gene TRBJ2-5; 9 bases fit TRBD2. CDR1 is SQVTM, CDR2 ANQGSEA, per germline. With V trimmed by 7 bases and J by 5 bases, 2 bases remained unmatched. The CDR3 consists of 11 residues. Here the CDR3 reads CSASGGETQYF. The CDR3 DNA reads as TGCAGCGCAAGCGGGGGGGAGACCCAGTACTTC.

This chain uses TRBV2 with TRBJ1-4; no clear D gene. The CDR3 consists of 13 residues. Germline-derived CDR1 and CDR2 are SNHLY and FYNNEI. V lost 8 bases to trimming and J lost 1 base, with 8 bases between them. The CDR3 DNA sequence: TGTGCCAGCTCCCCAGGAACTAATGAAAAACTGTTTTTT. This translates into CASSPGTNEKLFF.

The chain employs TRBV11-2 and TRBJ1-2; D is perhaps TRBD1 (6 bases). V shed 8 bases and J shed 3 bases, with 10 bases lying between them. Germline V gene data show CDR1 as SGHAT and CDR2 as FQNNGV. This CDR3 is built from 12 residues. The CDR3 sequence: CASSAGDYGYTF. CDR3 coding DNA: TGTGCCAGCTCCGCAGGGGACTATGGCTACACCTTC.

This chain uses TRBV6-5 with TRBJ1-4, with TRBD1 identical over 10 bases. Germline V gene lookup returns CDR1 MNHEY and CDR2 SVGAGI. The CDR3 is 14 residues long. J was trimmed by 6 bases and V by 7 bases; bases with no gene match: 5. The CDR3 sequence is CASTMTGGHEKLFF. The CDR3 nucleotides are TGTGCCAGCACAATGACAGGGGGCCATGAAAAACTGTTTTTT.

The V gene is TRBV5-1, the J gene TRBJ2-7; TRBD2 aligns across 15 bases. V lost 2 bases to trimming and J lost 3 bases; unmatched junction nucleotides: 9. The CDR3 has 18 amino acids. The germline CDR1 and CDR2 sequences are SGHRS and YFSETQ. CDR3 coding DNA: TGCGCCAGCAGCTTTGGACTAGCGGGAGGGATTGGGGTCTACGAGCAGTACTTC. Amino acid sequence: CASSFGLAGGIGVYEQYF.

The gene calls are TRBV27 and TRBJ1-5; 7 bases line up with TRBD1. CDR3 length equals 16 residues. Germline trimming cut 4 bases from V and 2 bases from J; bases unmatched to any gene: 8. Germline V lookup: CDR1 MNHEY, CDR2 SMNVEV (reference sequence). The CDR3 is CASSSTGTLGNQPQHF. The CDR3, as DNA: TGTGCCAGCAGTTCGACAGGGACGCTTGGCAATCAGCCCCAGCATTTT.

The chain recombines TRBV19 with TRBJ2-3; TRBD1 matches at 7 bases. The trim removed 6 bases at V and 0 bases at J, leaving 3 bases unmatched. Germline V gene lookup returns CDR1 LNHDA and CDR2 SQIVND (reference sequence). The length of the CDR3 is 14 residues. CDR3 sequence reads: CASSRQGSTDTQYF. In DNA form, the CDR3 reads TGTGCCAGTAGCCGACAGGGTAGCACAGATACGCAGTATTTT.

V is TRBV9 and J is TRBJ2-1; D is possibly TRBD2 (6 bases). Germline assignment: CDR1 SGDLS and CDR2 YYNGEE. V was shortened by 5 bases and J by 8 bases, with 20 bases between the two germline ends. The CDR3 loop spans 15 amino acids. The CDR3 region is CASSKTGGFGDEQFF. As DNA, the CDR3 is TGTGCCAGCAGTAAGACTGGGGGGTTTGGGGATGAGCAGTTCTTC.

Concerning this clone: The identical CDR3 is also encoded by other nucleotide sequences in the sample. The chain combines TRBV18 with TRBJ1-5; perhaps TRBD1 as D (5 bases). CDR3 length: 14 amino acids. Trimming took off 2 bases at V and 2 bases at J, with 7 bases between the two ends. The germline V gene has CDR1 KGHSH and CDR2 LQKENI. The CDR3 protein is CASSPSRGNQPQHF. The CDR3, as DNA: TGTGCCAGCTCACCAAGCAGGGGCAATCAGCCCCAGCATTTT. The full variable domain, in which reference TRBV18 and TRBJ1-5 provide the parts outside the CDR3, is NAGVMQNPRHLVRRRGQEARLRCSPMKGHSHVYWYRQLPEEGLKFMVYLQKENIIDESGMPKERFSAEFPKEGPSILRIQQVVRGDSAAYFCASSPSRGNQPQHFGDGTRLSIL.

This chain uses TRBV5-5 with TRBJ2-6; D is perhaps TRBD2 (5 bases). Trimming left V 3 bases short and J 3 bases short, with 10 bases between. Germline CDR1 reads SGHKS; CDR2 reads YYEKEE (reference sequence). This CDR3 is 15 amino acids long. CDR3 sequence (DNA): TGTGCCAGCAGCTCCACTAGTGGTGGGGCCAACGTCCTGACTTTC. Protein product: CASSSTSGGANVLTF.